This entry lists 30 T cell receptor beta chains sequenced from one sample in a study of blood T cell repertoires in COVID-19. This table comes from immunoSEQ multiplex PCR, and its TCRdb copy is limited to in-frame clones, with some not included. The table shows 170,000 or so clones, with roughly nine tenths occurring only once. The sequencing sample was made of peripheral blood. The receptors come from a man aged 50 to 59 with acute or convalescent COVID-19.

This chain uses TRBV19 with TRBJ1-5; no clear D gene. This CDR3 region has 15 residues. V lost 3 bases, J lost 3 bases, and 12 bases lay in between. Germline CDR1 LNHDA, CDR2 SQIVND (reference sequence). The CDR3 region is CASSIQVRDNQPQHF. The CDR3 coding sequence is TGTGCCAGTAGTATTCAGGTGAGGGACAATCAGCCCCAGCATTTT.

This clone showed up just once. The chain carries TRBV30 and TRBJ2-7, with D perhaps matching TRBD1 (6 bases). V was shortened by 5 bases and J by 4 bases, with 12 bases between the two germline ends. This CDR3 comprises 12 residues. From germline, CDR1 is GTSNPN and CDR2 SVGIG (reference sequence). CDR3 sequence reads: CAWGRDTYEQYF. The CDR3 DNA reads TGTGCCTGGGGAAGGGACACTTACGAGCAGTACTTC.

The chain uses TRBV28 and TRBJ1-1, with D maybe TRBD1 (5 bases). The CDR3 spans 13 residues. Trimming pared 5 bases from V and 3 bases from J, leaving 10 bases between. Per the germline V gene, CDR1 is MDHEN and CDR2 is SYDVKM. CDR3 coding DNA: TGTGCCAGCAGTACCTGGGGGGACACTGAAGCTTTCTTT. This codes for CASSTWGDTEAFF.

The gene calls are TRBV6-5 and TRBJ1-6; 8 bases agree with TRBD1. V dropped 6 bases and J dropped 9; count of bases not matched to a gene: 4. CDR1 is MNHEY, CDR2 SVGAGI, per germline. The CDR3 loop spans 13 amino acids. The CDR3 loop reads CASSATGVSPLHF. CDR3 in DNA: TGTGCCAGCAGCGCGACAGGGGTTTCACCCCTCCACTTT.

The V and J genes are TRBV7-2 and TRBJ2-7, with D possibly matching TRBD2 (5 bases). The CDR3 contains 13 residues. Germline assignment: CDR1 SGHTA and CDR2 FQGNSA. Trimming stripped 4 bases from V and 4 bases from J, with 11 bases between. CDR3 coding DNA: TGTGCCAGCAGCTCTAGGCGAGGGTACGAGCAGTACTTC. Translation gives CASSSRRGYEQYF.

The rearrangement links TRBV30 to TRBJ1-5; D is uncertain. Trimming left V 3 bases short and J 2 bases short, with 11 bases between. The germline V gene has CDR1 GTSNPN and CDR2 SVGIG (reference sequence). There are 14 residues in the CDR3. CDR3 sequence reads: CAWSALGGNQPQHF. The CDR3 DNA is TGTGCCTGGAGCGCCCTGGGAGGCAATCAGCCCCAGCATTTT.

The gene calls are TRBV27 and TRBJ2-2; a possible D gene is TRBD2 (5 bases). Germline V gene data show CDR1 as MNHEY and CDR2 as SMNVEV (reference sequence). CDR3 length equals 18 residues. V was clipped by 5 bases and J by 0 bases, with 19 bases between them. Here the CDR3 reads CASSTTLLALANTGELFF. CDR3 coding DNA: TGTGCCAGCAGTACCACCCTTCTAGCTCTCGCGAACACCGGGGAGCTGTTTTTT.

This chain connects TRBV21-1 to TRBJ1-5. TRBV21-1 is noted as a pseudogene. This CDR3 contains 19 residues. The CDR3 nucleotides are TGTGCCAGCCGCCTCCCCGGGGCGGGGGGGGGCCCGAGCAATCAGCCCCAGCATTTT. This sequence encodes CASRLPGAGGGPSNQPQHF.

The rearrangement links TRBV4-3 to TRBJ2-5, with TRBD2 identical over 7 bases. From germline, CDR1 is LGHNA and CDR2 YSLEER. Trimming removed 2 bases from V and 5 bases from J; junction bases left unmatched: 23. The CDR3 is made up of 20 amino acids. CDR3 region: CASSQLYRGTNYLRGETQYF. CDR3 coding DNA: TGCGCCAGCAGCCAACTTTATCGGGGGACTAACTATCTGCGAGGGGAGACCCAGTACTTC.

This clone has a single count. The chain carries TRBV28 and TRBJ1-4; 11 nucleotides line up with TRBD1. CDR1 and CDR2 from the germline V gene are MDHEN and SYDVKM. V shed 4 bases and J 3 bases; nucleotides not matched to a gene: 1. The CDR3 extends over 15 amino acids. The CDR3 bases are TGTGCCAGCAGTTCGGGACAGGGGGCTAATGAAAAACTGTTTTTT. Its translation is CASSSGQGANEKLFF.

This chain joins TRBV21-1 and TRBJ2-5; the tabulated D call, TRBD1, remains unverified against the DNA. TRBV21-1 is a pseudogene locus. The CDR3 contains 15 residues. The CDR3 spells CASRSIGTGEETQYF. In nucleotides, the CDR3 is TGTGCCAGCAGGTCAATCGGGACAGGGGAAGAGACCCAGTACTTC.

V gene TRBV6-5 combines with J gene TRBJ2-5; weak D call: TRBD2 (6 bases). V dropped 6 bases and J dropped 1 base, with 12 bases sitting between them. Germline V gene lookup returns CDR1 MNHEY and CDR2 SVGAGI. This CDR3 has 14 amino acids. The CDR3 region is CASRAGGLQETQYF. The CDR3 region has the DNA TGTGCCAGCAGGGCCGGGGGACTCCAAGAGACCCAGTACTTC.

This chain links TRBV4-1 with TRBJ2-2, with TRBD1 matching 11 bases. Germline-derived CDR1 and CDR2 are MGHRA and YSYEKL. The J segment lost 4 bases and the V segment lost 4 bases, leaving 5 bases of the junction unmatched. CDR3 size: 16 residues. For the CDR3, the DNA is TGCGCCAGCAGCCTAGGACAGGGGGCTTCCACCGGGGAGCTGTTTTTT. The encoded protein is CASSLGQGASTGELFF.

The chain recombines TRBV7-2 with TRBJ2-5; TRBD2 matches 7 bases. Germline CDR1 SGHTA, CDR2 FQGNSA. The CDR3 is made up of 16 amino acids. Unmatched junction bases numbered 6, after V lost 0 bases and J lost 2 bases. Here the CDR3 DNA reads TGTGCCAGCAGCTTAGCGCTGGGGGGGGGACAAGAGACCCAGTACTTC. It yields the protein CASSLALGGGQETQYF.

This chain links TRBV6-5 with TRBJ1-6, with D tentatively TRBD1 (5 bases). Germline-derived CDR1 and CDR2 are MNHEY and SVGAGI. V was clipped by 5 bases and J by 1 base, with 6 bases between them. The CDR3 contains 14 residues. The CDR3, as DNA: TGTGCCAGCAGTCGACAGTCCTATAATTCACCCCTCCACTTT. As protein: CASSRQSYNSPLHF.

The chain carries TRBV28 and TRBJ2-3; 8 nucleotides line up with TRBD2. Germline V CDR1 and CDR2: MDHEN, SYDVKM. The ends lost 7 bases at V and 4 bases at J; junction bases unmatched: 10. The CDR3 spans 15 residues. CDR3 DNA sequence: TGTGCCAGCACCCCCAGCGGGAGAGGGTCAGATACGCAGTATTTT. This translates into CASTPSGRGSDTQYF.

V is TRBV6-1 and J is TRBJ1-6; D is uncertain. This CDR3 contains 13 residues. V was trimmed by 1 base and J by 8 bases, leaving 6 bases between them. Looked up from germline, CDR1 is MNHNS and CDR2 is SASEGT. The chain's CDR3 is CASSEVVDSPLHF. CDR3 DNA sequence: TGTGCCAGCAGTGAAGTAGTGGATTCACCCCTCCACTTT.

The chain links TRBV24-1 to TRBJ1-5, with 7 bases aligning to TRBD1. V was clipped by 2 bases and J by 2 bases; unmatched bases: 8. The length of the CDR3 is 17 residues. From germline, CDR1 is KGHDR and CDR2 SFDVKD. The CDR3 region has the DNA TGTGCCACCAGTGATTCTCAACAGGGGCCACGCAATCAGCCCCAGCATTTT. Amino acid sequence: CATSDSQQGPRNQPQHF.

The chain couples TRBV28 to TRBJ1-3, with TRBD1 matching 7 bases. The CDR3 is made up of 17 amino acids. V shed 6 bases, J shed 0 bases, and the junction held 11 bases outside the gene matches. The germline CDR1 and CDR2 sequences are MDHEN and SYDVKM. Here the CDR3 reads CASSRPGQPSSGNTIYF. CDR3 in DNA: TGTGCCAGCAGCCGACCGGGACAGCCGTCCTCTGGAAACACCATATATTTT.

The chain joins TRBV4-1 to TRBJ1-4; D possibly corresponds to TRBD1 (6 bases). This CDR3 region has 16 residues. V was cut by 3 bases and J by 6 bases, with 17 bases left in between. Germline V CDR1 and CDR2: MGHRA, YSYEKL. The CDR3 region is CASSQPRDRTDEKLFF. The CDR3 coding sequence is TGCGCCAGCAGCCAGCCCCGCGACAGGACGGATGAAAAACTGTTTTTT.

This rearrangement joins TRBV5-1 to TRBJ1-3; D remains unclear. Per the germline V gene, CDR1 is SGHRS and CDR2 is YFSETQ. The CDR3 totals 15 residues. Trimming removed 2 bases from V and 0 bases from J, with 9 bases in between. The CDR3 DNA reads TGCGCCAGCAGCTTTACGGTCGACTCTGGAAACACCATATATTTT. It codes for CASSFTVDSGNTIYF.

Details on this clone: Other nucleotide sequences from this sample produce the same CDR3. The DNA of the CDR3 is TGTGCCAGTAGTATCGCTGGCGGTAATTCACCCCTCCACTTT. This encodes CASSIAGGNSPLHF. This chain connects TRBV19 to TRBJ1-6; D is unresolved. The CDR3 is 14 amino acids. Germline CDR1 reads LNHDA; CDR2 reads SQIVND (reference sequence). The germline V and J ends were trimmed by 3 bases and 6 bases, with 9 bases remaining between them.

The chain joins TRBV29-1 to TRBJ1-2, with a possible D match to TRBD1 (6 bases). The CDR3 is 11 amino acids. Germline loops: CDR1 SQVTM, CDR2 ANQGSEA. Trimming shortened V by 6 bases and J by 5 bases, and 10 bases separated the two germline ends. CDR3 amino acids: CSVQGEYGYTF. The CDR3 nucleotides read TGCAGCGTACAGGGTGAATATGGCTACACCTTC.

The chain joins TRBV4-1 to TRBJ1-4; D remains ambiguous. Germline lookup yields CDR1 MGHRA and CDR2 YSYEKL. The V end was cut by 7 bases, the J end by 12 bases, with 24 bases between. This CDR3 region has 15 residues. The CDR3 nucleotides are TGCGCCAGCACGGAGAGGCAGACAACTTCGAGGGAACTGTTTTTT. Protein sequence: CASTERQTTSRELFF.

The chain has TRBV12-3 or TRBV12-4 and TRBJ1-2; D not certain. Trimming removed 3 bases at V and 7 bases at J, with 9 bases between. The CDR3 extends over 12 amino acids. This CDR3 is CASSFLGSGYTF. The CDR3 DNA follows: TGTGCCAGCAGTTTTTTGGGGAGTGGCTACACCTTC.

The chain employs TRBV30 and TRBJ2-4, with TRBD2 as a possible D gene (6 bases). V lost 2 bases, J lost 0 bases, and 20 bases lay in between. The CDR3 has 18 residues. Per germline, CDR1 GTSNPN and CDR2 SVGIG (reference sequence). The CDR3 DNA reads TGTGCCTGGAGTCCGCTGGGACGGGGAGGTGTAGCCAAAAACATTCAGTACTTC. Its translation is CAWSPLGRGGVAKNIQYF.

This chain connects TRBV27 to TRBJ1-2; weak D call: TRBD1 (6 bases). The CDR3 consists of 16 residues. V was cut by 7 bases and J by 6 bases, with 24 bases left in between. Germline CDR1 reads MNHEY; CDR2 reads SMNVEV (reference sequence). This chain's CDR3 is CASTRTGVMGADGYTF. The CDR3 region has the DNA TGTGCCAGCACCAGAACCGGGGTGATGGGGGCGGATGGCTACACCTTC.

The chain has TRBV3-1 (or the pseudogene TRBV3-2) and TRBJ1-4, with D maybe TRBD1 (5 bases). Germline V lookup: CDR1 LGHDT, CDR2 YNNKEL (reference sequence). This CDR3 is 14 amino acids long. The V end was cut by 3 bases, the J end by 4 bases, with 9 bases between. The CDR3 sequence: CASSQGLHNEKLFF. The CDR3 DNA sequence: TGTGCCAGCAGCCAGGGACTGCATAATGAAAAACTGTTTTTT.

The genes are TRBV6-6 and TRBJ1-4; 9 positions agree with TRBD1. Germline CDR1 is MNHNY and CDR2 is SVGAGI (reference sequence). V dropped 6 bases and J dropped 2; count of bases not matched to a gene: 4. The CDR3 has 15 residues. The CDR3 is CASRLGQGTNEKLFF. The CDR3 coding sequence is TGTGCCAGCAGACTTGGACAGGGGACTAATGAAAAACTGTTTTTT.

The chain recombines TRBV2 with TRBJ2-3; 7 nucleotides line up with TRBD2. The junction had 4 bases not matched to a gene; V was cut back by 6 bases and J by 4 bases. Germline CDR1 reads SNHLY; CDR2 reads FYNNEI. CDR3 length equals 13 residues. CDR3 amino acids: CASRASGSDTQYF. CDR3 coding DNA: TGTGCCAGCAGGGCTAGCGGCTCAGATACGCAGTATTTT. Based on the CDR3 plus reference TRBV2 and TRBJ2-3, the full variable domain is EPEVTQTPSHQVTQMGQEVILRCVPISNHLYFYWYRQILGQKVEFLVSFYNNEISEKSEIFDDQFSVERPDGSNFTLKIRSTKLEDSAMYFCASRASGSDTQYFGPGTRLTVL.